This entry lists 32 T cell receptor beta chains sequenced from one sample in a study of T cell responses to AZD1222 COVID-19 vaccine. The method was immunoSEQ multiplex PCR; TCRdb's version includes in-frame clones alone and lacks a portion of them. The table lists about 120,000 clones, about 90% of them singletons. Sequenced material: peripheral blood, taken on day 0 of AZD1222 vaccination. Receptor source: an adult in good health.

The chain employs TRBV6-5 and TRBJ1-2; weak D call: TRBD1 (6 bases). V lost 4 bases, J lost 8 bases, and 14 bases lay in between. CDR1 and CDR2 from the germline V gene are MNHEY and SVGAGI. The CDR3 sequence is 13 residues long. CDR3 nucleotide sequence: TGTGCCAGCAGTTTCCGGGACATAGGAGGCTACACCTTC. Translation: CASSFRDIGGYTF.

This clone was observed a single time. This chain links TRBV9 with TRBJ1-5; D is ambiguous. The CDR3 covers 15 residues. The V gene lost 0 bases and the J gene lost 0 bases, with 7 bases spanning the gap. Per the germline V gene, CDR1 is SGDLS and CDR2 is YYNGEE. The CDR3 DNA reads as TGTGCCAGCAGCGTAGGAGCAACTAGCAATCAGCCCCAGCATTTT. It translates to CASSVGATSNQPQHF.

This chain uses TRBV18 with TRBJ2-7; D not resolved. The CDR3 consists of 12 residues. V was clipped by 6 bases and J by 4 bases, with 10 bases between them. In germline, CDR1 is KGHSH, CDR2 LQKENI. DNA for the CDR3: TGTGCCAGCTCGGCTGTGACTTACGAGCAGTACTTC. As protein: CASSAVTYEQYF.

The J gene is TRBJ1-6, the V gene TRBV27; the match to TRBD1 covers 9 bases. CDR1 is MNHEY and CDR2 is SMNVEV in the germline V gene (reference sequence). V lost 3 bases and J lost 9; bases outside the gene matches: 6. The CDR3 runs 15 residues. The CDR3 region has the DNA TGTGCCAGCAGTTTTGGGGGGACAGGGTTTTCACCCCTCCACTTT. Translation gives CASSFGGTGFSPLHF.

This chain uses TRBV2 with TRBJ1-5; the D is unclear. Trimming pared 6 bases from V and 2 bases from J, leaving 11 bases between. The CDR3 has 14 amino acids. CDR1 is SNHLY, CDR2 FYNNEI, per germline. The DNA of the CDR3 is TGTGCCAGCAGCGGCCCCCGGGGCAATCAGCCCCAGCATTTT. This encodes CASSGPRGNQPQHF.

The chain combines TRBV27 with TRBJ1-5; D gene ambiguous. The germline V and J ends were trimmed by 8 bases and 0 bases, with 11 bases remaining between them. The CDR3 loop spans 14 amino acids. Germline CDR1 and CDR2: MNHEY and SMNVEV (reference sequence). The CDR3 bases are TGTGCCAGCTCACAGCTATATAGCAATCAGCCCCAGCATTTT. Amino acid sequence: CASSQLYSNQPQHF.

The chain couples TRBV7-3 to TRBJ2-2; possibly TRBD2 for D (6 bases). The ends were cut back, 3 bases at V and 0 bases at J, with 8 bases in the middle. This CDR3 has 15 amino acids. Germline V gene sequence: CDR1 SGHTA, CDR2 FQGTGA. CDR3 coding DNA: TGTGCCAGCAGCTTGGGGGGATCGAACACCGGGGAGCTGTTTTTT. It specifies CASSLGGSNTGELFF.

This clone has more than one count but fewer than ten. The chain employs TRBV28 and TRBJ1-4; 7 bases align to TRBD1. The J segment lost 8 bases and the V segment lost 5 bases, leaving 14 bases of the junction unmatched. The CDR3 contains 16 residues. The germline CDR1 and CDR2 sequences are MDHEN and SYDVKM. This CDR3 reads CASSPHHRGEKEKLFF. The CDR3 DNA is TGTGCCAGCAGTCCCCACCACAGGGGTGAAAAGGAAAAACTGTTTTTT.

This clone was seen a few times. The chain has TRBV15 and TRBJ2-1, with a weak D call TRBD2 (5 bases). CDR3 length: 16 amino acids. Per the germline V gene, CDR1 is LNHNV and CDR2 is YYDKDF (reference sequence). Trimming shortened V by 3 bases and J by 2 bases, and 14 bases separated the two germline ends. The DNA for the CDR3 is TGTGCCACCAGCAGGATCGTAGGACTCACCTACAATGAGCAGTTCTTC. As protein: CATSRIVGLTYNEQFF. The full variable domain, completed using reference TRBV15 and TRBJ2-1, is DAMVIQNPRYQVTQFGKPVTLSCSQTLNHNVMYWYQQKSSQAPKLLFHYYDKDFNNEADTPDNFQSRRPNTSFCFLDIRSPGLGDTAMYLCATSRIVGLTYNEQFFGPGTRLTVL.

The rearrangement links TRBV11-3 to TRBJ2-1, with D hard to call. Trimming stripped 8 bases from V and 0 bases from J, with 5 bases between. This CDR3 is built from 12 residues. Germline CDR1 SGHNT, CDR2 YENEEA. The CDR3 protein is CASGPSYNEQFF. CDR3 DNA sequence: TGTGCCAGCGGGCCCTCCTACAATGAGCAGTTCTTC.

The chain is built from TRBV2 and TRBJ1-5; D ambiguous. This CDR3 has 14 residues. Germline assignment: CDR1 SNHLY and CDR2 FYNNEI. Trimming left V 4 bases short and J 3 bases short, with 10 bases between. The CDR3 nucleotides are TGTGCCAGCAGTGTAGCCCAGGTCAATCAGCCCCAGCATTTT. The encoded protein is CASSVAQVNQPQHF.

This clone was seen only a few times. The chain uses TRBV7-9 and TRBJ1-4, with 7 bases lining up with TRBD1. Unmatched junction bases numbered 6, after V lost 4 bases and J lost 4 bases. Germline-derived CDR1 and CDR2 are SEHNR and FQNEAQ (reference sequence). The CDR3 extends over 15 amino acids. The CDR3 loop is CASSSNRGDNEKLFF. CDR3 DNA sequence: TGTGCCAGCAGCTCTAACAGGGGCGATAATGAAAAACTGTTTTTT.

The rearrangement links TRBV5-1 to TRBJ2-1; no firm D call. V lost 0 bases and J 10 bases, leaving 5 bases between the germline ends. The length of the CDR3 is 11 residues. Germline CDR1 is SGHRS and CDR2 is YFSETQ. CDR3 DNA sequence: TGCGCCAGCAGCTTGGGGCCAGAGCAGTTCTTC. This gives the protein CASSLGPEQFF. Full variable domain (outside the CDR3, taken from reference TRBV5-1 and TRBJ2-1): KAGVTQTPRYLIKTRGQQVTLSCSPISGHRSVSWYQQTPGQGLQFLFEYFSETQRNKGNFPGRFSGRQFSNSRSEMNVSTLELGDSALYLCASSLGPEQFFGPGTRLTVL.

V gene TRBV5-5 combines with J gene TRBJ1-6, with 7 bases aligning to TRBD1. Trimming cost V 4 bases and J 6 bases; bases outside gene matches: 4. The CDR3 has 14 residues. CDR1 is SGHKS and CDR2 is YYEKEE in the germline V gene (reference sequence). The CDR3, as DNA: TGTGCCAGCAGCATTGACAGGGCTAATTCACCCCTCCACTTT. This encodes CASSIDRANSPLHF.

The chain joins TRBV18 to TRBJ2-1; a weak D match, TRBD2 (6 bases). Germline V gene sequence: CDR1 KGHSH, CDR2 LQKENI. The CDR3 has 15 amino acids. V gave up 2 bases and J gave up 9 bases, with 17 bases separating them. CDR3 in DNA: TGTGCCAGCTCACCAGAGCGCCTGGACTACGGTGAGCAGTTCTTC. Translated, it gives CASSPERLDYGEQFF.

The CDR3 reads CSVSRGEKLFF. The CDR3, as DNA: TGCAGCGTATCGCGAGGTGAAAAACTGTTTTTT. The chain carries TRBV29-1 and TRBJ1-4; D remains ambiguous. CDR1 SQVTM and CDR2 ANQGSEA come from the germline V gene. The CDR3 totals 11 residues. Trimming left V 6 bases short and J 7 bases short, with 9 bases between.

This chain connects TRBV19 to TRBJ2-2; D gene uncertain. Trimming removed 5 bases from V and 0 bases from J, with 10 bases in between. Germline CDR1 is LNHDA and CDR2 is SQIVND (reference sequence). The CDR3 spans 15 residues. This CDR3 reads CASSPRTANTGELFF. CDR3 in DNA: TGTGCCAGTAGTCCCAGGACCGCGAACACCGGGGAGCTGTTTTTT.

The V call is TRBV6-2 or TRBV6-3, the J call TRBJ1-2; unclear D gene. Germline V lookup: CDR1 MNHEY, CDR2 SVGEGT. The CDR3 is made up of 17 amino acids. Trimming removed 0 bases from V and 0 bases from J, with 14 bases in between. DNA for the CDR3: TGTGCCAGCAGTTACTCGAGGTGGCAGCGAGCTAACTATGGCTACACCTTC. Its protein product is CASSYSRWQRANYGYTF.

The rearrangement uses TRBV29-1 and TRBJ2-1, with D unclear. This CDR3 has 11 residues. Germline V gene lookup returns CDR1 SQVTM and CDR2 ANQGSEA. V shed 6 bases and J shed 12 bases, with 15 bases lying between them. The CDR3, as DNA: TGCAGCGTCCAGGTAAACGATGGGCAGTTCTTC. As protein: CSVQVNDGQFF.

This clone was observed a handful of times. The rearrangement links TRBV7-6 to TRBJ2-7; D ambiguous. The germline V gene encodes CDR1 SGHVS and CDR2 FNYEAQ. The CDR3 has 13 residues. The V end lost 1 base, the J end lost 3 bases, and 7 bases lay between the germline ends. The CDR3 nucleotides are TGTGCCAGCAGCTTAGGGACCTTCTACGAGCAGTACTTC. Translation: CASSLGTFYEQYF.

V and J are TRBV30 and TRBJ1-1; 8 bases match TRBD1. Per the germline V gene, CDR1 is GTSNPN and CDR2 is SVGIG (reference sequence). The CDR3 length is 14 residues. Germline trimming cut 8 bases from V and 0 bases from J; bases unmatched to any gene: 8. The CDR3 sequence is CAGKDRALNTEAFF. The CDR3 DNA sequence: TGTGCCGGTAAGGACAGGGCCTTGAACACTGAAGCTTTCTTT.

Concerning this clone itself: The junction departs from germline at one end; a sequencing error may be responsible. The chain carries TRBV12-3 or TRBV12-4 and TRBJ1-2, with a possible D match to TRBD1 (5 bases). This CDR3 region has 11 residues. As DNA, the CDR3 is TGTGCCAGCACCGAAGGGCCGGGAGGGGCCTTC. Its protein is CASTEGPGGAF.

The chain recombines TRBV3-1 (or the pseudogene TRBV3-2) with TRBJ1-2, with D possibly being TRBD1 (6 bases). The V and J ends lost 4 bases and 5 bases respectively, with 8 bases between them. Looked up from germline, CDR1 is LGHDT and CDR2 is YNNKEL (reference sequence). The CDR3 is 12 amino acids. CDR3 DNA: TGTGCCAGCAGCCTACAGGGTTATGGCTACACCTTC. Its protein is CASSLQGYGYTF.

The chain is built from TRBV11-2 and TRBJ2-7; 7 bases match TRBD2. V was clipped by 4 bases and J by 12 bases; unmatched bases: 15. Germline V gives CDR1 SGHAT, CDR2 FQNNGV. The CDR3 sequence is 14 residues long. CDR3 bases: TGTGCCAGCAGCTCCCGTTGGGAGGGTTCTCACCCGTACTTC. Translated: CASSSRWEGSHPYF.

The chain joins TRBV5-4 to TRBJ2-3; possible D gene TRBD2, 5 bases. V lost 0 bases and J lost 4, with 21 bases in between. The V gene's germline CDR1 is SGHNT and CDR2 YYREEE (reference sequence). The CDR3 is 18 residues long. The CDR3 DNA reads TGTGCCAGCAGCTTGGAACCTAGCCAATCTCCTCGGGCAGATACGCAGTATTTT. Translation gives CASSLEPSQSPRADTQYF.

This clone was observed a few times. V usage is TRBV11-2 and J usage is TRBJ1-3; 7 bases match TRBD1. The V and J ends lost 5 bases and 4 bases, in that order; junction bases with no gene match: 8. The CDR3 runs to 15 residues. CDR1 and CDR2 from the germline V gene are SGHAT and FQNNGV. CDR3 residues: CASSVTGARGNTIYF. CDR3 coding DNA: TGTGCCAGCAGCGTCACAGGGGCGCGAGGAAACACCATATATTTT.

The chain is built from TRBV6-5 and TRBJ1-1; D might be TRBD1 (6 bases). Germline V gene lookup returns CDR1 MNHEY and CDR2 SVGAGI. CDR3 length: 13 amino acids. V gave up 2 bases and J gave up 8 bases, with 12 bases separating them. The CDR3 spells CASSYPGGPEAFF. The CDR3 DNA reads TGTGCCAGCAGTTACCCCGGGGGGCCGGAAGCTTTCTTT.

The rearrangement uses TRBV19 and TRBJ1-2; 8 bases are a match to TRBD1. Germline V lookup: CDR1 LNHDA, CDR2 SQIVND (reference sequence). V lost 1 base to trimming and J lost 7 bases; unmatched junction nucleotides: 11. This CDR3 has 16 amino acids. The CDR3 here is CASSIGGQGSVAGYTF. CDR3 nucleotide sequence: TGTGCCAGTAGTATAGGCGGACAGGGCTCAGTTGCTGGCTACACCTTC. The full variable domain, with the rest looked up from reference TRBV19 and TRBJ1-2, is DGGITQSPKYLFRKEGQNVTLSCEQNLNHDAMYWYRQDPGQGLRLIYYSQIVNDFQKGDIAEGYSVSREKKESFPLTVTSAQKNPTAFYLCASSIGGQGSVAGYTFGSGTRLTVV.

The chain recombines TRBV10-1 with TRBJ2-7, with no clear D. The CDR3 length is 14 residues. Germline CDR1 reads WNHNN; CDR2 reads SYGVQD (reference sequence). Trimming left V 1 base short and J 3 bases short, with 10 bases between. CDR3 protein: CASSEFGLDYEQYF. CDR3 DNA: TGCGCCAGCAGTGAGTTCGGGCTTGACTACGAGCAGTACTTC.

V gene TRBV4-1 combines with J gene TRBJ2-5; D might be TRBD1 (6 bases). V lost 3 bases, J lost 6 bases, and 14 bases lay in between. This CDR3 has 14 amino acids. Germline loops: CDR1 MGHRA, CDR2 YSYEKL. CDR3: CASSHPPRGQTQYF. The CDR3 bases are TGCGCCAGCAGCCATCCTCCCAGGGGCCAGACCCAGTACTTC.

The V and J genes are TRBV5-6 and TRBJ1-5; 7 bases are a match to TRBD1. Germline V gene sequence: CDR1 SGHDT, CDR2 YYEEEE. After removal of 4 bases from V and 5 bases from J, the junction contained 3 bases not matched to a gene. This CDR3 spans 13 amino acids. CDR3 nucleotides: TGTGCCAGCAGCGCTCAGGGGGATCAGCCCCAGCATTTT. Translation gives CASSAQGDQPQHF.

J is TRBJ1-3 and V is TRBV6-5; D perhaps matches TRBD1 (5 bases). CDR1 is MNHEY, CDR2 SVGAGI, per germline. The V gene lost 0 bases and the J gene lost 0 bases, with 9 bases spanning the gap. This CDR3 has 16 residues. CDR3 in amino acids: CASSYSGADSGNTIYF. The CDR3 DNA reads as TGTGCCAGCAGTTACTCTGGGGCGGACTCTGGAAACACCATATATTTT.